The 5 T cell receptor beta chains reported below all come from one sample, sequenced in a study of T cells in Graves' hyperthyroidism and ophthalmopathy. Amplification of TCR beta CDR3 regions was performed using RNA transcripts as template. The TCR CDR3 was amplified in a first-round RT-PCR using the HTBI primer set. Using its own MiXCR run on the multiplex PCR reads, TCRdb lists one record per CDR3 protein. This table has some 350,000 distinct CDR3 sequences, 13% to 15% appearing once. The specimen was blood. All receptors come from a woman aged 60-75 years with Graves' ophthalmopathy.

This chain uses TRBV29-1 with TRBJ2-7, with D uncertain. V lost 7 bases, J lost 0 bases, and 10 bases lay in between. Per the germline V gene, CDR1 is SQVTM and CDR2 is ANQGSEA. The CDR3 covers 12 residues. This CDR3 is CSAGGFSYEQYF. CDR3 DNA sequence: TGCAGCGCCGGCGGTTTCTCCTACGAGCAGTACTTC.

This clonotype has more than one count but fewer than ten. The gene calls are TRBV30 and TRBJ2-5; D not resolved. CDR1 and CDR2 from the germline V gene are GTSNPN and SVGIG (reference sequence). This CDR3 comprises 14 residues. V gave up 2 bases and J gave up 7 bases, with 17 bases separating them. CDR3 sequence reads: CAWSLGHSLATQYF. CDR3 bases: TGTGCCTGGAGTCTGGGTCACAGCCTTGCGACCCAGTACTTC. Variable domain in full (rest from reference TRBV30 and TRBJ2-5): SQTIHQWPATLVQPVGSPLSLECTVEGTSNPNLYWYRQAAGRGLQLLFYSVGIGQISSEVPQNLSASRPQDRQFILSSKKLLLSDSGFYLCAWSLGHSLATQYFGPGTRLLVL.

The chain is built from TRBV19 and TRBJ2-2, with 7 bases matching TRBD1. The J segment lost 4 bases and the V segment lost 4 bases, leaving 6 bases of the junction unmatched. This CDR3 spans 15 amino acids. Germline values: CDR1 LNHDA, CDR2 SQIVND (reference sequence). The CDR3 nucleotides are TGTGCCAGTAGTAGCTCCGGGACAGCCACCGGGGAGCTGTTTTTT. Its translation: CASSSSGTATGELFF.

This clonotype was picked up many times. This chain uses TRBV5-5 with TRBJ2-5; 8 bases map to TRBD1. The CDR3 has 14 amino acids. Germline V CDR1 and CDR2: SGHKS, YYEKEE (reference sequence). V shed 4 bases, J shed 5 bases, and the junction held 7 bases outside the gene matches. In nucleotides, the CDR3 is TGTGCCAGCAGCCGACAGGGGAATGCGGAGACCCAGTACTTC. Amino acids: CASSRQGNAETQYF.

The CDR3 here is CASRPDRVNTGELFF. The CDR3 DNA follows: TGTGCCAGCAGACCCGACAGGGTTAACACCGGGGAGCTGTTTTTT. The chain uses TRBV7-9 and TRBJ2-2, with TRBD1 identical over 7 bases. Germline CDR1 and CDR2: SEHNR and FQNEAQ (reference sequence). This CDR3 spans 15 amino acids. Trimming cost V 6 bases and J 2 bases; bases outside gene matches: 6.